This T cell receptor (beta chain) comes out of a study of shared clonotypes between healthy human individuals. CD8 cells classed as naive were CD45RO-negative and positively selected for CCR7, excluding terminally differentiated effector memory CD45RA+ cells. CDR1 and CDR2 from the germline V gene are MDHEN and SYDVKM. The CDR3 is 15 amino acids. Trimming removed 6 bases from V and 2 bases from J; junction bases left unmatched: 8. Here immunoSEQ multiplex PCR was the method, and the copy in TCRdb shows in-frame clones only, minus some. The top ten clones hold more than 20% of a sample with under 1 million clones, 80% to 95% of them seen once. This clone was detected only a few times.

Sample: naive CD8+ T cells sorted from blood. V and J are TRBV28 and TRBJ2-7, with 9 bases that match TRBD1. The receptor comes from a man younger than 45 in good health. The CDR3 spells CASSQGTGRAYEQYF. The CDR3, as DNA: TGTGCCAGCAGCCAGGGGACAGGGAGGGCCTACGAGCAGTACTTC.